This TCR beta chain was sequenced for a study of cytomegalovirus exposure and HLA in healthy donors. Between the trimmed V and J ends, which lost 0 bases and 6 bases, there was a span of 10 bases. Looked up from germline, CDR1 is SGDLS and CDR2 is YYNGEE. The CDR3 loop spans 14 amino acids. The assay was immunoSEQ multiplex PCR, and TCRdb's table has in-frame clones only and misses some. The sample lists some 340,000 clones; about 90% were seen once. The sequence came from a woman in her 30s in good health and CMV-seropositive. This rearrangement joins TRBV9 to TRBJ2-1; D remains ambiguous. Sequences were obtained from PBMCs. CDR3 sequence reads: CASSVGMAVNEQFF. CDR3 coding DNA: TGTGCCAGCAGCGTAGGGATGGCAGTCAATGAGCAGTTCTTC.